This TCR beta chain emerged from a study of blood T cell repertoires in COVID-19. Overall study context: The cDNA or gDNA used as material had been derived from T cells, B-cell-depleted T cells, or PBMCs.

V was clipped by 0 bases and J by 4 bases; unmatched bases: 6. This CDR3 is 15 amino acids long. From germline, CDR1 is SGHNT and CDR2 YYREEE (reference sequence). In the original processing: Reference gene primer amplification gave nucleated cell count estimates. Only in-frame clones appear in the TCRdb table, and some are missing; sequencing was by immunoSEQ multiplex PCR. V and J calls and clone size come straight from that table; D and trimming were deduced from the DNA. The sample lists 400,000 to 450,000 clones, roughly 90% seen once, with 1.4% to 1.5% in the top ten. The rearrangement joins TRBV5-4 to TRBJ1-2; 7 bases are shared with TRBD1. The sample comprised peripheral blood. This TCR derives from a woman in her twenties or thirties with active or convalescent COVID-19. The DNA of the CDR3 is TGTGCCAGCAGCTTGGCCGGGACAGCCCCCTATGGCTACACCTTC. This encodes CASSLAGTAPYGYTF. The variable domain in full, completed from reference TRBV5-4 and TRBJ1-2, reads ETGVTQSPTHLIKTRGQQVTLRCSSQSGHNTVSWYQQALGQGPQFIFQYYREEENGRGNFPPRFSGLQFPNYSSELNVNALELDDSALYLCASSLAGTAPYGYTFGSGTRLTVV.